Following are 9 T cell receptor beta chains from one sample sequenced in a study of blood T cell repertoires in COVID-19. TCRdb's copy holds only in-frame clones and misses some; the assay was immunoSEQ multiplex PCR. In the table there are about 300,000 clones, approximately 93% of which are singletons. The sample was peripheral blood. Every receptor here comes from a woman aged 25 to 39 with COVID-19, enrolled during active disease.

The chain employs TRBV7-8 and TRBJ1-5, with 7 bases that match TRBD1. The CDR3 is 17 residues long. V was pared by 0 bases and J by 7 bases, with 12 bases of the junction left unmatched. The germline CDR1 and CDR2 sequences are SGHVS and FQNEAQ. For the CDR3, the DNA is TGTGCCAGCAGCTTAGCATCCGCGCTAGGGGGCGGACAGCCCCAGCATTTT. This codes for CASSLASALGGGQPQHF.

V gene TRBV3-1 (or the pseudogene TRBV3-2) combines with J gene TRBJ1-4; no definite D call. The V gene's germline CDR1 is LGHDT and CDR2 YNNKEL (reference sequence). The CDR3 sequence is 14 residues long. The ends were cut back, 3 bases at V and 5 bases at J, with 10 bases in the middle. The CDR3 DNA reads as TGTGCCAGCAGCCACATGGCCTCCAATGAAAAACTGTTTTTT. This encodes CASSHMASNEKLFF.

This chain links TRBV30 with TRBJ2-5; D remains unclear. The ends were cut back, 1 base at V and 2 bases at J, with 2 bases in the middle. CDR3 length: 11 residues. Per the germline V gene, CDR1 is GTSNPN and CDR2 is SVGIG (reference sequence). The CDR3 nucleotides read TGTGCCTGGAGTGCTCAAGAGACCCAGTACTTC. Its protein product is CAWSAQETQYF.

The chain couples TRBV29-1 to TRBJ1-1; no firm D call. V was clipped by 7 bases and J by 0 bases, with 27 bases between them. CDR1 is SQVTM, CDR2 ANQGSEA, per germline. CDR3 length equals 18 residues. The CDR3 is CSADYLSPFGRMNTEAFF. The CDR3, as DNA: TGCAGCGCCGACTACCTGTCGCCTTTCGGGAGAATGAACACTGAAGCTTTCTTT.

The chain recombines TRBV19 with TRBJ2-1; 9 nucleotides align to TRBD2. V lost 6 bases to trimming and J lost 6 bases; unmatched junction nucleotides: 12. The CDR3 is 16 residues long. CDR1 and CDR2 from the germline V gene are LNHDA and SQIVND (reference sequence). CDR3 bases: TGTGCCAGTAGCCCCGCGACGGCTAGCGGGATCAATGAGCAGTTCTTC. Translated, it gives CASSPATASGINEQFF. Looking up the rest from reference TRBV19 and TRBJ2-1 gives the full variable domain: DGGITQSPKYLFRKEGQNVTLSCEQNLNHDAMYWYRQDPGQGLRLIYYSQIVNDFQKGDIAEGYSVSREKKESFPLTVTSAQKNPTAFYLCASSPATASGINEQFFGPGTRLTVL.

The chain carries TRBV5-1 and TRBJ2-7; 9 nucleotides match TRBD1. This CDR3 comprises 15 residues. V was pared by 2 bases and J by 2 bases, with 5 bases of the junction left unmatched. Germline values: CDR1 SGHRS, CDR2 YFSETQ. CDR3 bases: TGCGCCAGCAGCTTAGGGACAGGGCGGACCTACGAGCAGTACTTC. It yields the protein CASSLGTGRTYEQYF.

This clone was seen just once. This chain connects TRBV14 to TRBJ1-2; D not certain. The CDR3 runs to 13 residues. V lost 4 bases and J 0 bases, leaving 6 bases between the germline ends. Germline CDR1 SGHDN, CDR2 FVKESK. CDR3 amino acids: CASSLRANYGYTF. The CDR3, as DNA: TGTGCCAGCAGCCTAAGAGCTAACTATGGCTACACCTTC.

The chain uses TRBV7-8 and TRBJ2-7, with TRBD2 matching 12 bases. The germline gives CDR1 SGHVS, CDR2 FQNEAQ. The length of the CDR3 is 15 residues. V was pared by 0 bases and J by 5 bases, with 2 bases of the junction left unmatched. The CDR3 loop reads CASSLAGLAGNEQYF. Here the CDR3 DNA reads TGTGCCAGCAGCTTAGCCGGACTAGCGGGGAACGAGCAGTACTTC.

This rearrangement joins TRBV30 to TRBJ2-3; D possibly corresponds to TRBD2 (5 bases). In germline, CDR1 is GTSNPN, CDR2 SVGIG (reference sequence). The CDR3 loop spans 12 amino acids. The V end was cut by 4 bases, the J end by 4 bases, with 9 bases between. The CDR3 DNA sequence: TGTGCCTGGACGTGGGGAGCAGATACGCAGTATTTT. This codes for CAWTWGADTQYF. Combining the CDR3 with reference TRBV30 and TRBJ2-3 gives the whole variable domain SQTIHQWPATLVQPVGSPLSLECTVEGTSNPNLYWYRQAAGRGLQLLFYSVGIGQISSEVPQNLSASRPQDRQFILSSKKLLLSDSGFYLCAWTWGADTQYFGPGTRLTVL.